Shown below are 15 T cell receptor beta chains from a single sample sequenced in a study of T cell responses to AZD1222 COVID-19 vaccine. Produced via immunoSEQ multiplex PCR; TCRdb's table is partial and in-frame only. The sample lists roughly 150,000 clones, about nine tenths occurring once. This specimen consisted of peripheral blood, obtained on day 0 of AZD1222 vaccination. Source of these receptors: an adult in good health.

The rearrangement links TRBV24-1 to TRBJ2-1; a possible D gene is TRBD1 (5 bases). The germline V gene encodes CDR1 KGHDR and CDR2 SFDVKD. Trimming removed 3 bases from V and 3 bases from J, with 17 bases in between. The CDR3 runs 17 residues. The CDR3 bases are TGTGCCACCAGTGATCTCCCTGTTACCGACAGCTACAATGAGCAGTTCTTC. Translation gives CATSDLPVTDSYNEQFF.

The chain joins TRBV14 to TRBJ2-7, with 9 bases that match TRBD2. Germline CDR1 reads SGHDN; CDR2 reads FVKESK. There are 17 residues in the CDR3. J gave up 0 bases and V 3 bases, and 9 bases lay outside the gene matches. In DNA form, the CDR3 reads TGTGCCAGCAGCCAGTTAGCGGGAGATTGGGTCTCCTACGAGCAGTACTTC. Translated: CASSQLAGDWVSYEQYF.

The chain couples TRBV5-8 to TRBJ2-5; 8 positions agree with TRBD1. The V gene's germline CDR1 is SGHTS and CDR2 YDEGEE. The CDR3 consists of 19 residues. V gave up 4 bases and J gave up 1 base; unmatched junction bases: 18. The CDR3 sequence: CASSRIRQGLDYPQETQYF. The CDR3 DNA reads TGTGCCAGCAGCCGAATCCGACAGGGGTTGGACTACCCCCAAGAGACCCAGTACTTC.

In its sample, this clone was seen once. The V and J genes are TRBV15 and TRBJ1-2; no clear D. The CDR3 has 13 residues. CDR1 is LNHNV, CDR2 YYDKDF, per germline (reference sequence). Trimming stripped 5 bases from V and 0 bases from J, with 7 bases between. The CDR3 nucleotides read TGTGCCACCAGCGACGACACTAACTATGGCTACACCTTC. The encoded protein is CATSDDTNYGYTF. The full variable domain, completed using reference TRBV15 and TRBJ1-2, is DAMVIQNPRYQVTQFGKPVTLSCSQTLNHNVMYWYQQKSSQAPKLLFHYYDKDFNNEADTPDNFQSRRPNTSFCFLDIRSPGLGDTAMYLCATSDDTNYGYTFGSGTRLTVV.

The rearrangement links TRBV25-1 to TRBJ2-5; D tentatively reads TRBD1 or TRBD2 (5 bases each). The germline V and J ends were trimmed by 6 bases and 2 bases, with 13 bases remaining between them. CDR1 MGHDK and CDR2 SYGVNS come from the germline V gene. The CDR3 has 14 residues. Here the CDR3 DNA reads TGTGCCAGCAGCGGATGGGGGTTGCAAGAGACCCAGTACTTC. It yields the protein CASSGWGLQETQYF.

CDR3 residues: CATSRALQGSYEQYF. The CDR3 nucleotides read TGTGCCACCAGCAGAGCCCTACAGGGCTCCTACGAGCAGTACTTC. The V and J genes are TRBV15 and TRBJ2-7, with D possibly matching TRBD1 (6 bases). Trimming removed 1 base from V and 0 bases from J, with 10 bases in between. This CDR3 is built from 15 residues. Germline V CDR1 and CDR2: LNHNV, YYDKDF (reference sequence).

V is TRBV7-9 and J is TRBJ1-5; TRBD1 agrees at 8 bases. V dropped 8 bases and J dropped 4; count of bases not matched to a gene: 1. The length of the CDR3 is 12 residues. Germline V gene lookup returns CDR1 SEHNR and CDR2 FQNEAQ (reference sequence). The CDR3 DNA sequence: TGTGCCAGCGGACAGGGAAATCAGCCCCAGCATTTT. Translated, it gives CASGQGNQPQHF.

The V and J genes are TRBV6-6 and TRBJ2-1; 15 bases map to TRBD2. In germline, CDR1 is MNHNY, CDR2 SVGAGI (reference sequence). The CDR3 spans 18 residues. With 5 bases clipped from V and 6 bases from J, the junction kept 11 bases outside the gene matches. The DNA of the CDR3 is TGTGCCAGCAGTCGGACTAGCGGGAGGGTGATGGTTTTCAATGAGCAGTTCTTC. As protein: CASSRTSGRVMVFNEQFF.

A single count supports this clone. The CDR3 nucleotides read TGTGCCAGCAGTCCCCGGGACGGTTTTGGCTACACCTTC. It specifies CASSPRDGFGYTF. The chain combines TRBV12-3 or TRBV12-4 with TRBJ1-2, with a possible D match to TRBD1 (5 bases). Trimming pared 5 bases from V and 7 bases from J, leaving 14 bases between. The CDR3 extends over 13 amino acids.

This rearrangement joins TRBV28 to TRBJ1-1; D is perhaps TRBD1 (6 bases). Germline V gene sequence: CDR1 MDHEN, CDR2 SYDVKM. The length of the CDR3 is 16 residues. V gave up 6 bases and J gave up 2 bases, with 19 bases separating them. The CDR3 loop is CASSPQGRQLNTEAFF. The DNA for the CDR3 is TGTGCCAGCAGCCCCCAGGGGAGACAGCTTAACACTGAAGCTTTCTTT.

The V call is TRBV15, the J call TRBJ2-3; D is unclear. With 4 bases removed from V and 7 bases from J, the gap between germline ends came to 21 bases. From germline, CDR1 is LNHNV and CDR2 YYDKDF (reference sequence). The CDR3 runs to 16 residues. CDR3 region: CATSTTQTSGVYTQYF. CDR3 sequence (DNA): TGTGCCACCAGCACGACCCAGACGAGTGGAGTTTATACGCAGTATTTT. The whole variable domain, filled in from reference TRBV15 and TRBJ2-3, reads DAMVIQNPRYQVTQFGKPVTLSCSQTLNHNVMYWYQQKSSQAPKLLFHYYDKDFNNEADTPDNFQSRRPNTSFCFLDIRSPGLGDTAMYLCATSTTQTSGVYTQYFGPGTRLTVL.

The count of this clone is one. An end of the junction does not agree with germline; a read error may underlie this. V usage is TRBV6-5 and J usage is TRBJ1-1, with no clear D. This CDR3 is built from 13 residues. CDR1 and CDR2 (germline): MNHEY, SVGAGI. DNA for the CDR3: TGTGCCAGCAGATACTACCAGAGCGCTGAAGCTTTCTTT. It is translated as CASRYYQSAEAFF.

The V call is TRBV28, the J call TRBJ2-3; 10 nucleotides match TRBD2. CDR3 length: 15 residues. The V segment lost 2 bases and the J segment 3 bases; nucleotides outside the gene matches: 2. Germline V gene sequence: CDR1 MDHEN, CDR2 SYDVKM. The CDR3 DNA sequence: TGTGCCAGCAGTTTACCTAGCGGGAGAACAGATACGCAGTATTTT. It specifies CASSLPSGRTDTQYF.

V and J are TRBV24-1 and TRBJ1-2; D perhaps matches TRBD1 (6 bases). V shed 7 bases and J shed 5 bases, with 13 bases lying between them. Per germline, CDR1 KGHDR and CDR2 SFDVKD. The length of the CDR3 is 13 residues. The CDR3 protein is CATSTGQNYGYTF. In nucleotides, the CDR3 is TGTGCCACCAGCACGGGACAAAATTATGGCTACACCTTC.

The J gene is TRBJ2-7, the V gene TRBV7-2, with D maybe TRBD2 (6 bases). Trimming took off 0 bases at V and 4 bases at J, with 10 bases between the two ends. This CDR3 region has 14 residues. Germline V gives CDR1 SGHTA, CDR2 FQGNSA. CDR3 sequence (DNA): TGTGCCAGCAGCTTAGCGGGAGGTATATACGAGCAGTACTTC. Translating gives CASSLAGGIYEQYF.